The entry below gives a single T cell receptor beta chain sequence along with its context. Its antigen is unidentified. V gave up 4 bases and J gave up 4 bases; unmatched junction bases: 6. Germline CDR1 reads SEHNR; CDR2 reads FQNEAQ (reference sequence). This CDR3 has 15 residues. This entry is derived from a study of shared clonotypes between healthy human individuals. Study conclusions and caveats: Clonotypes which were not shared had lower generation probabilities than clonotypes that all four donors shared.

The authors' processing: With immunoSEQ giving junction-only sequences and no quality scores, filtering differed. This table comes from immunoSEQ multiplex PCR, and its TCRdb copy is limited to in-frame clones, with some not included. Clone size and V and J calls were adopted from that table, with D and trimming inferred from the DNA. The sample lists more than 2 million clones; roughly 95% were seen once. This chain uses TRBV7-9 with TRBJ1-4; 7 nucleotides align to TRBD1. Input material: naive CD4+ T cells sorted from blood. The subset was: CD45RA+ positively selected. This clonotype originated in a man between 18 and 35 years old in good health. CDR3 coding DNA: TGTGCCAGCAGCTCGTACAGGGGAAGTAATGAAAAACTGTTTTTT. Residues: CASSSYRGSNEKLFF.